Following are 27 T cell receptor beta chains from one sample sequenced in a study of blood T cell repertoires in COVID-19. Clones were read by immunoSEQ multiplex PCR, and TCRdb kept only the in-frame ones, dropping some. In the table there are about 410,000 clones, about nine tenths of which are singletons. Specimen: peripheral blood. The receptors were gathered from a woman between 35 and 50 years old with COVID-19, enrolled during active disease.

This chain uses TRBV19 with TRBJ1-5; D gene uncertain. CDR3 length: 13 amino acids. V was shortened by 8 bases and J by 1 base, with 9 bases between the two germline ends. Germline V gene data show CDR1 as LNHDA and CDR2 as SQIVND (reference sequence). CDR3 sequence (DNA): TGTGCCAGTTTAGGAGGGAGCAATCAGCCCCAGCATTTT. This sequence encodes CASLGGSNQPQHF.

This clone was observed once. This chain links TRBV7-9 with TRBJ1-1, with unresolved D. Trimming left V 5 bases short and J 2 bases short, with 9 bases between. Germline V gives CDR1 SEHNR, CDR2 FQNEAQ (reference sequence). The CDR3 consists of 13 residues. The CDR3 DNA reads as TGTGCCAGCAGCAAAACACCAAACACTGAAGCTTTCTTT. Its translation: CASSKTPNTEAFF.

V is TRBV7-9 and J is TRBJ1-4, with D maybe TRBD1 (5 bases). V gave up 9 bases and J gave up 7 bases, with 15 bases separating them. Germline V CDR1 and CDR2: SEHNR, FQNEAQ (reference sequence). The CDR3 has 13 residues. The CDR3 nucleotides read TGTGCCAGTCAGAAGGGGTACGGTGAAAAACTGTTTTTT. Its translation: CASQKGYGEKLFF.

The rearrangement joins TRBV5-1 to TRBJ2-5; 8 bases line up with TRBD2. The CDR3 sequence is 14 residues long. Germline CDR1 SGHRS, CDR2 YFSETQ. The J segment lost 0 bases and the V segment lost 4 bases, leaving 2 bases of the junction unmatched. The CDR3 region is CASSRLAYQETQYF. The DNA of the CDR3 is TGCGCCAGCAGCCGACTAGCGTACCAAGAGACCCAGTACTTC. The complete variable domain, with remaining parts taken from reference TRBV5-1 and TRBJ2-5, reads KAGVTQTPRYLIKTRGQQVTLSCSPISGHRSVSWYQQTPGQGLQFLFEYFSETQRNKGNFPGRFSGRQFSNSRSEMNVSTLELGDSALYLCASSRLAYQETQYFGPGTRLLVL.

The rearrangement joins TRBV28 to TRBJ1-5; D not resolved. CDR3 length: 16 residues. Per the germline V gene, CDR1 is MDHEN and CDR2 is SYDVKM. V lost 3 bases and J 0 bases, leaving 12 bases between the germline ends. This CDR3 is CASSFGTFSSNQPQHF. The CDR3 DNA reads as TGTGCCAGCAGTTTCGGTACTTTCTCTAGCAATCAGCCCCAGCATTTT.

The chain recombines TRBV3-1 (or the pseudogene TRBV3-2) with TRBJ1-2; D is ambiguous. Germline V gene sequence: CDR1 LGHDT, CDR2 YNNKEL (reference sequence). CDR3 length: 15 residues. The V end lost 4 bases, the J end lost 2 bases, and 14 bases lay between the germline ends. For the CDR3, the DNA is TGTGCCAGCAGCCCAAGTTTGGGCAGGAACTATGGCTACACCTTC. This gives the protein CASSPSLGRNYGYTF.

This clone was observed once. The chain joins TRBV7-3 to TRBJ2-1; possibly TRBD1 for D (5 bases). The germline V gene encodes CDR1 SGHTA and CDR2 FQGTGA. This CDR3 has 14 residues. V gave up 0 bases and J gave up 3 bases, with 6 bases separating them. In DNA form, the CDR3 reads TGTGCCAGCAGCTTAACCGGACACTACAATGAGCAGTTCTTC. Encoded protein: CASSLTGHYNEQFF.

This clone turned up a few times. The J gene is TRBJ1-5, the V gene TRBV2, with 9 bases that match TRBD1. The ends lost 5 bases at V and 3 bases at J; junction bases unmatched: 8. This CDR3 contains 16 residues. Germline V gives CDR1 SNHLY, CDR2 FYNNEI. The CDR3, as DNA: TGTGCCAGCAGTCGTCCCGGGACAGGGTACAATCAGCCCCAGCATTTT. Its translation is CASSRPGTGYNQPQHF.

This rearrangement joins TRBV6-6 to TRBJ2-5; D possibly corresponds to TRBD1 (7 bases). V lost 2 bases and J 3 bases, leaving 16 bases between the germline ends. Germline V CDR1 and CDR2: MNHNY, SVGAGI (reference sequence). The CDR3 has 16 residues. The chain's CDR3 is CASSYPQGGGKETQYF. The CDR3 DNA is TGTGCCAGCAGTTACCCGCAGGGGGGCGGTAAAGAGACCCAGTACTTC.

V is TRBV6-2 or TRBV6-3 and J is TRBJ2-7; 7 nucleotides line up with TRBD1. Germline loops: CDR1 MNHEY, CDR2 SVGEGT. Germline trimming cut 6 bases from V and 5 bases from J; bases unmatched to any gene: 10. The CDR3 sequence is 14 residues long. CDR3 coding DNA: TGTGCCAGCAGCTCTCTGACAGGGCGGGACGAGCAGTACTTC. It yields the protein CASSSLTGRDEQYF.

The genes are TRBV7-9 and TRBJ1-1; unclear D gene. CDR1 is SEHNR and CDR2 is FQNEAQ in the germline V gene (reference sequence). The CDR3 has 13 amino acids. V was clipped by 0 bases and J by 1 base, with 3 bases between them. The CDR3 is CASSLAGNTEAFF. CDR3 DNA sequence: TGTGCCAGCAGCTTAGCCGGGAACACTGAAGCTTTCTTT.

A single count supports this clone. This chain links TRBV28 with TRBJ2-3; 10 bases are shared with TRBD1. Trimming at V came to 5 bases and at J to 6 bases, leaving 8 bases not matched to a gene. Germline CDR1 is MDHEN and CDR2 is SYDVKM. CDR3 length equals 15 residues. The CDR3 here is CASSRTGGYVDTQYF. CDR3 DNA sequence: TGTGCCAGCAGTCGGACAGGGGGATACGTTGATACGCAGTATTTT.

This sequence joins TRBV2 and TRBJ1-4, with D unclear. The germline V and J ends were trimmed by 7 bases and 7 bases, with 10 bases remaining between them. There are 12 residues in the CDR3. Germline V gene lookup returns CDR1 SNHLY and CDR2 FYNNEI. The CDR3 DNA follows: TGTGCCAGCACCCGCACGAGTGAAAAACTGTTTTTT. This sequence encodes CASTRTSEKLFF.

The J gene is TRBJ2-2, the V gene TRBV4-2; 10 positions agree with TRBD2. The CDR3 sequence is 17 residues long. CDR1 LGHNA and CDR2 YNFKEQ come from the germline V gene. Losses at the gene ends were 3 bases for V and 6 bases for J; bases not matched to a gene: 10. The CDR3: CASSQGSGGAEAGELFF. In DNA, the CDR3 is TGTGCCAGCAGCCAGGGCAGCGGGGGGGCTGAGGCCGGGGAGCTGTTTTTT.

This sequence joins TRBV6-2 or TRBV6-3 and TRBJ1-2; 8 positions match TRBD1. Trimming cost V 5 bases and J 3 bases; bases outside gene matches: 5. CDR1 is MNHEY and CDR2 is SVGEGT in the germline V gene. The CDR3 is made up of 14 amino acids. The chain's CDR3 is CASSPGGEDYGYTF. CDR3 coding DNA: TGTGCCAGCAGTCCAGGGGGCGAAGACTATGGCTACACCTTC.

This clone was detected only once. The chain links TRBV7-9 to TRBJ1-5; the D gene is possibly TRBD1 (6 bases). V was cut by 3 bases and J by 7 bases, with 10 bases left in between. Germline values: CDR1 SEHNR, CDR2 FQNEAQ (reference sequence). The CDR3 loop spans 13 amino acids. This chain's CDR3 is CASSFSQGQPQHF. In DNA form, the CDR3 reads TGTGCCAGCAGCTTTTCGCAGGGGCAGCCCCAGCATTTT.

V gene TRBV7-8 combines with J gene TRBJ2-4, with D possibly being TRBD1 (6 bases). Trimming stripped 5 bases from V and 7 bases from J, with 36 bases between. This CDR3 spans 21 amino acids. Germline CDR1 is SGHVS and CDR2 is FQNEAQ. The CDR3 sequence: CASSHLLRTVSAPLAGNIQYF. CDR3 DNA: TGTGCCAGCAGCCACTTGCTTAGGACAGTAAGTGCACCTCTAGCCGGGAACATTCAGTACTTC.

This clone has only one observation. The chain carries TRBV6-2 or TRBV6-3 and TRBJ2-7, with 9 bases aligning to TRBD1. The CDR3 runs to 16 residues. J was trimmed by 0 bases and V by 2 bases; bases with no gene match: 5. CDR1 and CDR2 (germline): MNHEY, SVGEGT. The CDR3 protein is CASSYRGTGSSYEQYF. CDR3 nucleotide sequence: TGTGCCAGCAGTTACCGCGGGACAGGGAGCTCCTACGAGCAGTACTTC.

With regard to this clone: The same CDR3 is also encoded by other DNA sequences in this sample. CDR3 nucleotides: TGCGCCAGCAGCTTGACAGACTATGGCTACACCTTC. It encodes CASSLTDYGYTF. The V call is TRBV5-1, the J call TRBJ1-2; no reliable D call. The germline CDR1 and CDR2 sequences are SGHRS and YFSETQ. Trimming removed 1 base at V and 3 bases at J, with 4 bases between. The CDR3 totals 12 residues.

The chain employs TRBV19 and TRBJ1-2, with D possibly being TRBD1 (6 bases). The germline V gene encodes CDR1 LNHDA and CDR2 SQIVND (reference sequence). Trimming took 5 bases from V and 7 from J, leaving 11 bases between them. This CDR3 contains 12 residues. CDR3 coding DNA: TGTGCCAGTAGTCTCAACAGGGCTGGCTACACCTTC. It encodes CASSLNRAGYTF.

CDR3 nucleotide sequence: TGTGCCAGCAGCCCACTGGACAGGCTAAGCTCCTACGAGCAGTACTTC. Translating it yields CASSPLDRLSSYEQYF. V and J are TRBV9 and TRBJ2-7, with 7 bases matching TRBD1. CDR3 length equals 16 residues. Germline V gives CDR1 SGDLS, CDR2 YYNGEE. V lost 4 bases to trimming and J lost 0 bases; unmatched junction nucleotides: 10.

The V gene is TRBV7-2, the J gene TRBJ2-5, with TRBD2 identical over 9 bases. The CDR3 is 16 amino acids. V dropped 1 base and J dropped 2; count of bases not matched to a gene: 5. From germline, CDR1 is SGHTA and CDR2 FQGNSA. Written as DNA, the CDR3 is TGTGCCAGCAGCTTAGGGTCCCTAGCGGGGCAAGAGACCCAGTACTTC. This codes for CASSLGSLAGQETQYF. Using reference TRBV7-2 and TRBJ2-5 for the parts outside the CDR3, the full variable domain is GAGVSQSPSNKVTEKGKDVELRCDPISGHTALYWYRQSLGQGLEFLIYFQGNSAPDKSGLPSDRFSAERTGGSVSTLTIQRTQQEDSAVYLCASSLGSLAGQETQYFGPGTRLLVL.

The rearrangement joins TRBV28 to TRBJ2-7, with 8 bases lining up with TRBD1. This CDR3 spans 14 amino acids. Germline V gives CDR1 MDHEN, CDR2 SYDVKM. With V trimmed by 5 bases and J by 4 bases, 7 bases remained unmatched. CDR3 DNA sequence: TGTGCCAGCAGTATGCAGGGGGCAACGTACGAGCAGTACTTC. This codes for CASSMQGATYEQYF.

The chain uses TRBV7-3 and TRBJ1-2; TRBD1 matches 8 bases. Germline loops: CDR1 SGHTA, CDR2 FQGTGA. The length of the CDR3 is 14 residues. V gave up 3 bases and J gave up 11 bases; unmatched junction bases: 11. CDR3 region: CASSLADRGFGYTF. CDR3 sequence (DNA): TGTGCCAGCAGCTTGGCAGACAGGGGATTTGGATACACCTTC. The full variable domain, rest sourced from reference TRBV7-3 and TRBJ1-2, is GAGVSQTPSNKVTEKGKYVELRCDPISGHTALYWYRQSLGQGPEFLIYFQGTGAADDSGLPNDRFFAVRPEGSVSTLKIQRTERGDSAVYLCASSLADRGFGYTFGSGTRLTVV.

V and J are TRBV18 and TRBJ1-1; D perhaps matches TRBD1 (5 bases). CDR1 and CDR2 (germline): KGHSH, LQKENI. The length of the CDR3 is 14 residues. The V end lost 6 bases, the J end lost 0 bases, and 11 bases lay between the germline ends. The DNA for the CDR3 is TGTGCCAGCTCCCAGCAGACAGTGAACACTGAAGCTTTCTTT. Translating gives CASSQQTVNTEAFF.

This clone has a single count. The chain uses TRBV6-5 and TRBJ2-7, with TRBD2 as a possible D gene (5 bases). The germline CDR1 and CDR2 sequences are MNHEY and SVGAGI. Trimming shortened V by 0 bases and J by 1 base, and 10 bases separated the two germline ends. The CDR3 spans 15 residues. CDR3 region: CASSYSLGMSYEQYF. The CDR3, as DNA: TGTGCCAGCAGTTACTCGCTCGGGATGTCCTACGAGCAGTACTTC.

The rearrangement uses TRBV5-5 and TRBJ1-3, with a possible D match to TRBD1 (6 bases). Germline values: CDR1 SGHKS, CDR2 YYEKEE (reference sequence). The CDR3 totals 17 residues. The V end was cut by 0 bases, the J end by 9 bases, with 22 bases between. The CDR3 region has the DNA TGTGCCAGCAGCTTGGGGCAAGGGGGGGCCACTAGGAGCACCATATATTTT. Its translation: CASSLGQGGATRSTIYF.